This T cell receptor (beta chain) was retrieved from a study of PD-1 blockade in classical Hodgkin lymphoma. Across the whole study: A 3 mg/kg intravenous dose of nivolumab was received by patients every 2 weeks.

Germline-derived CDR1 and CDR2 are SGHRS and YFSETQ. The CDR3 length is 14 residues. V lost 0 bases and J lost 0, with 7 bases in between. Notes on the study in general: Anyone who began nivolumab under 1 year after ASCT was excluded. Complete responders entered with baseline diversity on par with newly diagnosed patients, the results showed. Researchers reported that CD4+ TCR diversity, though not CD8+, rose significantly by C4D1.

Patients all relapsed after autologous stem cell transplantation, and there was variation in brentuximab vedotin exposure. The protocol was immunoSEQ multiplex PCR, while the TCRdb copy is restricted to in-frame clones and leaves out a portion. The repertoire consists of more than 35,000 clones, with 70% to 90% occurring once and the leading ten covering about 7.8%. Concerning this clone: Its antigen remains unknown.

The chain employs TRBV5-1 and TRBJ2-7, with D unclear. This sequence originates from a human donor with classical Hodgkin lymphoma. Source: peripheral blood mononuclear cells (PBMCs), taken before the second cycle of nivolumab. DNA for the CDR3: TGCGCCAGCAGCTTGGCGTGGATCTCCTACGAGCAGTACTTC. Its translation: CASSLAWISYEQYF.